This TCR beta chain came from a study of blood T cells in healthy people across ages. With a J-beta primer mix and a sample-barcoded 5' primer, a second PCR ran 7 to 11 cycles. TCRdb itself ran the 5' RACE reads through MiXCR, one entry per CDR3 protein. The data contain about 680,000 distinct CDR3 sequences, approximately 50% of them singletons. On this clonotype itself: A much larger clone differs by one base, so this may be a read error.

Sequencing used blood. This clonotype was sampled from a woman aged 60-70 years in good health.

The CDR3: CASSYPGGSGANVLTF. CDR3 in DNA: TGTGCCAGCAGTTACCCGGGCGGATCTGGGGCCAACGTCCTGACTTTC. The V and J genes are TRBV6-2 or TRBV6-3 and TRBJ2-6; D gene unclear. The CDR3 totals 16 residues. The germline V gene encodes CDR1 MNHEY and CDR2 SVGEGT. The V gene lost 2 bases and the J gene lost 1 base, with 9 bases spanning the gap.